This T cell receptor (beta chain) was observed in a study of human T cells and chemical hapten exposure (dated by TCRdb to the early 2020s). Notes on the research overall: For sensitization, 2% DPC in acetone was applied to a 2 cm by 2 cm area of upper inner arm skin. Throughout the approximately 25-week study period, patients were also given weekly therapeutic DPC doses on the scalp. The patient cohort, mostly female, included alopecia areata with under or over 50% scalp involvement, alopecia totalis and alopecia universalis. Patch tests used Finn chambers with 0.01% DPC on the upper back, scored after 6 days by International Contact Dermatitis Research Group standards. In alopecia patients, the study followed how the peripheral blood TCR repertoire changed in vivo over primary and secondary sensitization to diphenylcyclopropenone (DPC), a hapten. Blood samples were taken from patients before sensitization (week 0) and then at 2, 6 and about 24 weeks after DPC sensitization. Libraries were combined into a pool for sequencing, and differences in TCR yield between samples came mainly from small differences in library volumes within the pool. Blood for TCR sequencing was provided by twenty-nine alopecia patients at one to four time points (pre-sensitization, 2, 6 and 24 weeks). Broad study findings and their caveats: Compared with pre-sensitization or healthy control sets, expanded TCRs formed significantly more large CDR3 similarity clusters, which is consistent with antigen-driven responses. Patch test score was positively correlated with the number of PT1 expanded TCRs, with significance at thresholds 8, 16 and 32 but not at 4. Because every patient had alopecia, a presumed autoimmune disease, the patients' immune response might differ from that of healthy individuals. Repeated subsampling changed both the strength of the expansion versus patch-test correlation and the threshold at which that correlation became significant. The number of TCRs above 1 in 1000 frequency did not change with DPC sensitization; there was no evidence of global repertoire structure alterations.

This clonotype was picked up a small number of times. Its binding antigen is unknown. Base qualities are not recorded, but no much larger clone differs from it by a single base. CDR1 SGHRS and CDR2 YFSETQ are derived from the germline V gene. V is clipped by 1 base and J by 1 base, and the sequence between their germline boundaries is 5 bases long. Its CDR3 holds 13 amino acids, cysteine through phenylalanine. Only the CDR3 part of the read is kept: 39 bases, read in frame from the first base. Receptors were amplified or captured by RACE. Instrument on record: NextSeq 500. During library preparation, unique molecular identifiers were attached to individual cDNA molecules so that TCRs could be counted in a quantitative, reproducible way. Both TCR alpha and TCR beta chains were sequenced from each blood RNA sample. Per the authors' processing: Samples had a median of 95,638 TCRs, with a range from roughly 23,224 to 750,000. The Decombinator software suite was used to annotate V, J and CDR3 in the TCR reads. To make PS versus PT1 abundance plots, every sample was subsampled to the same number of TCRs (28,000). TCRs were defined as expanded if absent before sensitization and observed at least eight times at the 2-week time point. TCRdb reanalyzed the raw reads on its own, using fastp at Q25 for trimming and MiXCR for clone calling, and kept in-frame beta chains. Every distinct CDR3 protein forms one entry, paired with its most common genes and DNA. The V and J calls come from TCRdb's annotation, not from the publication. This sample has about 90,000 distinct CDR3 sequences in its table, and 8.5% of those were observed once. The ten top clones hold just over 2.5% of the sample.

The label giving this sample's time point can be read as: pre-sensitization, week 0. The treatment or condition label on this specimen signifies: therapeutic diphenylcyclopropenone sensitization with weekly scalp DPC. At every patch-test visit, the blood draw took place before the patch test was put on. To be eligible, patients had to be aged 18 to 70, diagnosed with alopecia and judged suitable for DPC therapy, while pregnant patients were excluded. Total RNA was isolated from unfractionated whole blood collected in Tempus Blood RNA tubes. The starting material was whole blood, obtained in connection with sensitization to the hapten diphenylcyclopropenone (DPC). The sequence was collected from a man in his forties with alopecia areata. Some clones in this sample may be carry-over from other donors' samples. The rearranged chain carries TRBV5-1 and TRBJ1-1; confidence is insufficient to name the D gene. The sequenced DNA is TGCGCCAGCAGCTTGAACCAGAACACTGAAGCTTTCTTT. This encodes CASSLNQNTEAFF.